This T cell receptor (beta chain) was found in a study of Graves' ophthalmopathy and Graves' hyperthyroidism. Excluded were patients with other autoimmune diseases, uncontrolled infections, pregnancy or lactation. The diagnosis was founded upon clinical symptoms, serum thyroxine, TRAb, thyroid ultrasound and orbital computed tomography. The ends were cut back, 7 bases at V and 4 bases at J, with 16 bases in the middle. The CDR3 is 14 residues long. This clonotype has a count of ten or more. RNA transcripts were the source from which TCR beta CDR3 regions were amplified. Amplification began with first-round RT-PCR using HTBI primers, then second-round multiplex PCR was performed. TCRdb fed the multiplex PCR reads into MiXCR, producing one record per CDR3 protein. The sample carries some 380,000 distinct CDR3 sequences, 15% to 19% recorded once.

The source is a woman under 30 with stable Graves' hyperthyroidism. V gene TRBV12-3 or TRBV12-4 combines with J gene TRBJ1-2; no firm D call. Sequencing used peripheral blood. Here the CDR3 DNA reads TGTGCCAGCAACCCAGGAGGGCAGAGCTATGGCTACACCTTC. As protein: CASNPGGQSYGYTF.